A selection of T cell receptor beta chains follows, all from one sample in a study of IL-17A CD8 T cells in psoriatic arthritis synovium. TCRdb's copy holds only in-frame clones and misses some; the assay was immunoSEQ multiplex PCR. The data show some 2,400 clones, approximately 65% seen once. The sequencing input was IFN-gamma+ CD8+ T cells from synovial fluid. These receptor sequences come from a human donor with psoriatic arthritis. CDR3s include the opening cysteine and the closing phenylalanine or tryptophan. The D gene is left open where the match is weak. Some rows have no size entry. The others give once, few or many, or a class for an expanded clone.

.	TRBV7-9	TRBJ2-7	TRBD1	TGTGCCAGCAGCCCCGGACAGGGTGATAAGCAGCAGTACTTC	CASSPGQGDKQQYF
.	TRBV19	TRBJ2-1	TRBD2	TGTGCCAGTAGTATCACTAGCGGGGGATCCTACAATGAGCAGTTCTTC	CASSITSGGSYNEQFF
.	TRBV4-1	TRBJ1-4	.	TGCGCCAGCAGCCCTCTGGACGGGGGAAATGAAAAACTGTTTTTT	CASSPLDGGNEKLFF
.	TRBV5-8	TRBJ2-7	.	TGTGCCAGCAGCTTGGCAGGGGCCGGTTACGAGCAGTACTTC	CASSLAGAGYEQYF
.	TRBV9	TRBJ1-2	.	TGTGCCAGCAGCCCTCCGGGACACTTCTCCAACTATGGCTACACCTTC	CASSPPGHFSNYGYTF
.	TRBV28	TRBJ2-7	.	TGTGCCAGCAGTCCCACAAAGTTACCCAAGAGCCACGAGCAGTACTTC	CASSPTKLPKSHEQYF
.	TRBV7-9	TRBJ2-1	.	TGTGCCAGCAGCTTTTCAGGAGGTCGGAATGAGCAGTTCTTC	CASSFSGGRNEQFF
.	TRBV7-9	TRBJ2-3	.	TGTGCCAGCAGCTTAGATTGGGGAAGCACAGATACGCAGTATTTT	CASSLDWGSTDTQYF
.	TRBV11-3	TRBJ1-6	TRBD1	TGTGCCAGCAGCTTACAGGGGGAAGATTCACCCCTCCACTTT	CASSLQGEDSPLHF
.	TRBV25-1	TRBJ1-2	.	TGTGCCAGCAGTATTCTGACAGGAGGTCTGAATGGCTACACCTTC	CASSILTGGLNGYTF
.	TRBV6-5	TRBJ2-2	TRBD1	TGTGCCAGCGGACCTACAGGGGGCACCGGGGAGCTGTTTTTT	CASGPTGGTGELFF
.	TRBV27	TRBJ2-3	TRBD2	TGTGCCAGCAGTCCAGGACTAGTAGATACGCAGTATTTT	CASSPGLVDTQYF
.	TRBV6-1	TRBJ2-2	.	TGTGCCAGCAGTCCTCTAGCGTCAGACACCGGGGAGCTGTTTTTT	CASSPLASDTGELFF
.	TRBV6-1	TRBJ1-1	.	TGTGCCAGCAGGGTCGTTACCTACACTGAAGCTTTCTTT	CASRVVTYTEAFF
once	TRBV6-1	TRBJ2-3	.	TGTGCCAGCAGTGAAACATTTGACTGGCGGGGGCTTAGCACAGATACGCAGTATTTT	CASSETFDWRGLSTDTQYF